One T cell receptor (beta chain) is described in this entry. Its antigen remains unknown. The data derive from a study of the immune and genomic landscape of osteosarcoma. General study results and limits: Compared with cold C1, the hot C3 cluster had higher, still-low clonality.

TCRdb's table, derived via immunoSEQ multiplex PCR, lists solely in-frame clones and lacks some. The sample carries approximately 2,700 clones, around 70% recorded once. The TCR was taken from a man younger than 30 with osteosarcoma. Material: tumor tissue from a local recurrence in the femur.

CDR3 in DNA: TGTGCCAGTAGTGTAAAAACGGGACAGATCTACGAGCAGTACTTC. Translated, it gives CASSVKTGQIYEQYF. V and J are TRBV19 and TRBJ2-7, with TRBD1 matching 7 bases. CDR3 length: 15 amino acids. Trimming removed 5 bases from V and 3 bases from J; junction bases left unmatched: 10. CDR1 and CDR2 (germline): LNHDA, SQIVND (reference sequence).